The 8 T cell receptor beta chains below come from one sample, sequenced in a study of blood T cell repertoires in COVID-19 (TCRdb year 2020). The library was made by the immunoSEQ multiplex PCR assay. The table comes from immuneACCESS by way of TCRdb, which keeps in-frame sequences with V and J called. Part of the clones is missing from these tables; in studies checked, under half for an unresolved V gene and the rest for unknown reasons. The sample yields under 150,000 clones; approximately 87% were counted once. Of the sample, more than 3% is held by the ten largest clones. The sequencing sample was made of PBMCs or T cells enriched from blood (not recorded which). The receptors stem from a man aged 50-60 years in a cohort exposed to, infected with or recovered from COVID-19 (not recorded which).

V and J are TRBV7-9 and TRBJ1-2; 8 positions agree with TRBD1. Germline V gene sequence: CDR1 SEHNR, CDR2 FQNEAQ (reference sequence). CDR3 length: 14 amino acids. V lost 4 bases to trimming and J lost 2 bases; unmatched junction nucleotides: 3. This CDR3 reads CASSSGQGNYGYTF. In DNA, the CDR3 is TGTGCCAGCAGCTCCGGACAGGGAAACTATGGCTACACCTTC.

The V gene is TRBV18, the J gene TRBJ1-2; D is perhaps TRBD1 (5 bases). The germline V gene encodes CDR1 KGHSH and CDR2 LQKENI. V lost 2 bases and J 6 bases, leaving 10 bases between the germline ends. The CDR3 runs to 13 residues. The CDR3 DNA follows: TGTGCCAGCTCACCAATAGGAGGGGATGGCTACACCTTC. Translating gives CASSPIGGDGYTF.

The rearrangement links TRBV11-3 to TRBJ1-1; D is unclear. Trimming shortened V by 1 base and J by 0 bases, and 6 bases separated the two germline ends. This CDR3 comprises 14 residues. Germline lookup yields CDR1 SGHNT and CDR2 YENEEA. The CDR3 loop reads CASSLGGLNTEAFF. The CDR3 coding sequence is TGTGCCAGCAGCTTAGGAGGTTTGAACACTGAAGCTTTCTTT.

This rearrangement joins TRBV6-4 to TRBJ2-1; weak D call: TRBD2 (5 bases). This CDR3 is 15 amino acids long. CDR1 and CDR2 from the germline V gene are MRHNA and SNTAGT. The V end lost 3 bases, the J end lost 1 base, and 10 bases lay between the germline ends. CDR3 residues: CASSESSGSYNEQFF. CDR3 nucleotide sequence: TGTGCCAGCAGTGAATCGAGCGGATCCTACAATGAGCAGTTCTTC.

V and J are TRBV28 and TRBJ2-7, with a tentative D call TRBD2 (5 bases). The V end was cut by 4 bases, the J end by 3 bases, with 16 bases between. Germline assignment: CDR1 MDHEN and CDR2 SYDVKM. This CDR3 has 15 residues. The CDR3 loop is CASSSQVAGFYEQYF. The CDR3 DNA is TGTGCCAGCAGTTCTCAGGTGGCGGGCTTCTACGAGCAGTACTTC.

In its sample, this clone was seen once. This chain connects TRBV7-9 to TRBJ2-7; no definite D call. The germline V gene encodes CDR1 SEHNR and CDR2 FQNEAQ (reference sequence). Trimming took off 2 bases at V and 6 bases at J, with 5 bases between the two ends. CDR3 length equals 11 residues. CDR3 sequence reads: CASSLSSEQYF. For the CDR3, the DNA is TGTGCCAGCAGCTTAAGTAGCGAGCAGTACTTC.

The chain combines TRBV4-3 with TRBJ1-4; D unresolved. V lost 0 bases and J lost 5, with 4 bases in between. Germline CDR1 is LGHNA and CDR2 is YSLEER. The CDR3 loop spans 13 amino acids. The CDR3 region is CASSQDLNEKLFF. The CDR3 nucleotides read TGCGCCAGCAGCCAAGATTTAAATGAAAAACTGTTTTTT.

The chain uses TRBV29-1 and TRBJ2-7; TRBD1 matches at 10 bases. The CDR3 runs 13 residues. V gave up 1 base and J gave up 6 bases; unmatched junction bases: 3. CDR1 and CDR2 (germline): SQVTM, ANQGSEA. The CDR3 here is CSVEAWTGGEQYF. The DNA for the CDR3 is TGCAGCGTTGAAGCTTGGACAGGGGGCGAGCAGTACTTC.